The 20 T cell receptor beta chains listed next were all sequenced from one sample in a study of T cells in Graves' hyperthyroidism and ophthalmopathy. The CDR3 regions of TCR beta were amplified from RNA transcripts. Researchers ran a first-round RT-PCR on the TCR CDR3 using the HTBI primer set. TCRdb re-called the multiplex PCR reads through MiXCR, storing one row per CDR3 protein. The sample includes 390,000 or so distinct CDR3 sequences, approximately 14% of them seen just once. Sequencing was performed on blood. These receptors all stem from a man aged 18 to 35 with Graves' ophthalmopathy.

This clonotype showed up many times. The chain joins TRBV30 to TRBJ1-3; D call uncertain. Per germline, CDR1 GTSNPN and CDR2 SVGIG (reference sequence). V lost 3 bases and J lost 2, with 8 bases in between. This CDR3 spans 13 amino acids. CDR3 amino acids: CAWRMGPGNTIYF. CDR3 nucleotides: TGTGCCTGGAGGATGGGCCCTGGAAACACCATATATTTT.

There are many counts of this clonotype. This chain uses TRBV6-1 with TRBJ2-3; D possibly corresponds to TRBD1 (5 bases). The germline V and J ends were trimmed by 2 bases and 4 bases, with 13 bases remaining between them. CDR3 size: 15 residues. CDR1 MNHNS and CDR2 SASEGT come from the germline V gene. The CDR3 coding sequence is TGTGCCAGCAGTGAAAGGGGTAGCAGCGCAGATACGCAGTATTTT. This translates into CASSERGSSADTQYF.

This clonotype was observed many times. The chain recombines TRBV20-1 with TRBJ1-6; 8 bases map to TRBD1. The CDR3 spans 15 residues. After removal of 3 bases from V and 9 bases from J, the junction contained 10 bases not matched to a gene. Germline values: CDR1 DFQATT, CDR2 SNEGSKA (reference sequence). CDR3 sequence reads: CSASDPGQGSSPLHF. The CDR3 coding sequence is TGCAGTGCTAGTGATCCCGGACAGGGTAGTTCACCCCTCCACTTT.

This clonotype was found many times. The chain uses TRBV6-1 and TRBJ2-7, with D perhaps TRBD1 or TRBD2 (5 bases each). In germline, CDR1 is MNHNS, CDR2 SASEGT. The germline V and J ends were trimmed by 8 bases and 2 bases, with 19 bases remaining between them. The CDR3 loop spans 15 amino acids. CDR3 in amino acids: CASRSTHGAAYEQYF. Written as DNA, the CDR3 is TGTGCCAGCCGATCCACCCACGGGGCAGCCTACGAGCAGTACTTC.

This clonotype was seen only a few times. J is TRBJ1-5 and V is TRBV9, with 9 bases identical to TRBD1. The length of the CDR3 is 15 residues. CDR1 SGDLS and CDR2 YYNGEE come from the germline V gene. After removal of 0 bases from V and 5 bases from J, the junction contained 3 bases not matched to a gene. The CDR3 protein is CASSVGTGGYQPQHF. The CDR3 DNA follows: TGTGCCAGCAGCGTAGGTACAGGGGGCTATCAGCCCCAGCATTTT.

This clonotype was seen repeatedly, ten times or more. V usage is TRBV20-1 and J usage is TRBJ2-3; TRBD2 agrees at 8 bases. The CDR3 length is 15 residues. The J segment lost 5 bases and the V segment lost 7 bases, leaving 14 bases of the junction unmatched. Germline CDR1 and CDR2: DFQATT and SNEGSKA (reference sequence). The CDR3 DNA reads TGCAGTGGGGGCGGGAGGTCCCAGGACAGAGATACGCAGTATTTT. It codes for CSGGGRSQDRDTQYF.

This clonotype was counted ten times or more. This chain uses TRBV18 with TRBJ2-3; D unclear. The V end lost 3 bases, the J end lost 1 base, and 8 bases lay between the germline ends. The CDR3 is made up of 14 amino acids. The V gene's germline CDR1 is KGHSH and CDR2 LQKENI. The CDR3 is CASSPSKGTDTQYF. The CDR3 DNA sequence: TGTGCCAGCTCACCGTCGAAGGGCACAGATACGCAGTATTTT.

Only a few counts were recorded for this clonotype. Here the CDR3 reads CASSNGPEAFF. For the CDR3, the DNA is TGTGCCAGCAGTAACGGACCAGAAGCTTTCTTT. The rearrangement uses TRBV7-2 and TRBJ1-1; D gene ambiguous. This CDR3 region has 11 residues. V was shortened by 6 bases and J by 8 bases, with 10 bases between the two germline ends. Germline CDR1 SGHTA, CDR2 FQGNSA. The full variable domain, rest sourced from reference TRBV7-2 and TRBJ1-1, is GAGVSQSPSNKVTEKGKDVELRCDPISGHTALYWYRQSLGQGLEFLIYFQGNSAPDKSGLPSDRFSAERTGGSVSTLTIQRTQQEDSAVYLCASSNGPEAFFGQGTRLTVV.

There are many counts of this clonotype. The chain has TRBV2 and TRBJ2-7, with 9 bases matching TRBD1. The germline CDR1 and CDR2 sequences are SNHLY and FYNNEI. The ends lost 10 bases at V and 7 bases at J; junction bases unmatched: 8. This CDR3 has 12 residues. CDR3 sequence: CATRQTGGEQYF. The CDR3 DNA reads TGTGCCACTAGACAGACAGGGGGTGAGCAGTACTTC.

Many counts were recorded for this clonotype. The chain combines TRBV6-1 with TRBJ2-3; D uncertain. The CDR3 loop spans 15 amino acids. Trimming pared 7 bases from V and 0 bases from J, leaving 14 bases between. Germline-derived CDR1 and CDR2 are MNHNS and SASEGT. The CDR3 protein is CASTPGDASTDTQYF. The CDR3 region has the DNA TGTGCCAGCACCCCTGGTGACGCTAGCACAGATACGCAGTATTTT.

This clonotype has only a few counts. The genes are TRBV7-9 and TRBJ2-3; 8 bases match TRBD2. Trimming removed 5 bases from V and 14 bases from J; junction bases left unmatched: 6. Germline lookup yields CDR1 SEHNR and CDR2 FQNEAQ (reference sequence). The CDR3 spans 11 residues. The CDR3 DNA reads TGTGCCAGCAGCCCCGGGACTAGAGTGTATTTT. It encodes CASSPGTRVYF.

This clonotype showed up just a few times. A much larger clonotype is one base distant, so this may be a read error. The CDR3 protein is CSAGGTHENTEAFF. The CDR3 nucleotides are TGCAGTGCGGGCGGGACGCACGAGAACACTGAAGCTTTCTTT. The chain carries TRBV20-1 and TRBJ1-1; the D gene is possibly TRBD1 (5 bases). The CDR3 has 14 residues. The V end lost 6 bases, the J end lost 1 base, and 15 bases lay between the germline ends. Germline CDR1 DFQATT, CDR2 SNEGSKA (reference sequence).

This clonotype was recorded many times. The chain is built from TRBV4-1 and TRBJ2-2; 7 bases are a match to TRBD2. Germline V CDR1 and CDR2: MGHRA, YSYEKL. The trim removed 6 bases at V and 4 bases at J, leaving 14 bases unmatched. The CDR3 extends over 17 amino acids. CDR3 loop: CASRRLDGEGRTGELFF. CDR3 coding DNA: TGCGCCAGCAGGCGACTGGACGGGGAGGGGCGCACCGGGGAGCTGTTTTTT.

The chain links TRBV4-2 to TRBJ2-7, with TRBD2 matching 11 bases. The germline gives CDR1 LGHNA, CDR2 YNFKEQ. This CDR3 region has 15 residues. V lost 5 bases to trimming and J lost 3 bases; unmatched junction nucleotides: 6. This CDR3 reads CASSARLAGFYEQYF. Written as DNA, the CDR3 is TGTGCCAGCAGCGCGCGACTAGCGGGGTTCTACGAGCAGTACTTC.

This clonotype came up a few times. The chain combines TRBV6-1 with TRBJ1-3; D may be TRBD1 (6 bases). Between the trimmed V and J ends, which lost 3 bases and 4 bases, there was a span of 10 bases. This CDR3 is 14 amino acids long. Germline-derived CDR1 and CDR2 are MNHNS and SASEGT. Written as DNA, the CDR3 is TGTGCCAGCAGTGAGCAGGGGCCCGGAAACACCATATATTTT. Its protein product is CASSEQGPGNTIYF.

CDR3 nucleotide sequence: TGCGCCAGCAGTGAGGGGACAGCAAATGAGCAGTTCTTC. It encodes CASSEGTANEQFF. The chain links TRBV10-2 to TRBJ2-1; TRBD1 matches 7 bases. CDR3 length: 13 residues. Germline loops: CDR1 WSHSY, CDR2 SAAADI. V lost 2 bases and J lost 7; bases outside the gene matches: 2.

This clonotype has at least ten counts. The chain joins TRBV12-5 to TRBJ1-2; 10 nucleotides match TRBD1. The germline gives CDR1 LGHNT, CDR2 FRNRAP. V gave up 1 base and J gave up 7 bases; unmatched junction bases: 6. The length of the CDR3 is 15 residues. The CDR3 bases are TGTGCTAGTGGTTTGGGCGCGGGACAGGGGATTGGCTACACCTTC. It translates to CASGLGAGQGIGYTF.

This clonotype has just a few counts. The chain uses TRBV19 and TRBJ2-7; D ambiguous. CDR3 size: 12 residues. Germline assignment: CDR1 LNHDA and CDR2 SQIVND (reference sequence). Trimming stripped 8 bases from V and 2 bases from J, with 10 bases between. The CDR3 DNA reads TGTGCCAGTTCGGACGGCCCCTACGAGCAGTACTTC. Translation gives CASSDGPYEQYF.

In the case of this clonotype: A much larger clone sits a single nucleotide away, making a read error possible. V gene TRBV19 combines with J gene TRBJ1-2; no clear D. Germline V CDR1 and CDR2: LNHDA, SQIVND (reference sequence). The CDR3 spans 16 residues. V gave up 4 bases and J gave up 3 bases, with 18 bases separating them. The CDR3 nucleotides are TGTGCCAGTAGTACCGTTCTACGGCCACCTGACTATGGCTACACCTTC. Protein: CASSTVLRPPDYGYTF.

The rearrangement uses TRBV20-1 and TRBJ1-2; TRBD1 matches 10 bases. V dropped 2 bases and J dropped 6; count of bases not matched to a gene: 6. Looked up from germline, CDR1 is DFQATT and CDR2 is SNEGSKA (reference sequence). The CDR3 runs 14 residues. In DNA form, the CDR3 reads TGCAGTGCTAGAAGGGACAGGGGCTTCAATGGCTACACCTTC. Its translation is CSARRDRGFNGYTF.